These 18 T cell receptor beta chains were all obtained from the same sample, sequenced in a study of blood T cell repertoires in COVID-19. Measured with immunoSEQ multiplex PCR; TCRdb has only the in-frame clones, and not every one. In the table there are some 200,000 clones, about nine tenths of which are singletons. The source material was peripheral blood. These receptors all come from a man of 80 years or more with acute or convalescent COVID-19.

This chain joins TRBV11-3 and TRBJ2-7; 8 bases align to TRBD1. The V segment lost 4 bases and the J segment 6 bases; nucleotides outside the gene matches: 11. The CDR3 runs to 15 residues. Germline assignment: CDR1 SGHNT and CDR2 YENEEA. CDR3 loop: CASSSSTGEVSEQYF. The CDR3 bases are TGTGCCAGCAGCTCGTCGACAGGGGAAGTCAGCGAGCAGTACTTC.

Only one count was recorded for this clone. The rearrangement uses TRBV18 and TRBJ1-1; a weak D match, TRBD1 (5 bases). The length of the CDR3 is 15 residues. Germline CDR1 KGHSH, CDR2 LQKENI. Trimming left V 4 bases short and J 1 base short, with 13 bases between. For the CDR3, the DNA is TGTGCCAGCTCACTTACGGACGGGGGGAACACTGAAGCTTTCTTT. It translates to CASSLTDGGNTEAFF.

This chain's CDR3 is CASSLIAGGGNGELFF. The DNA of the CDR3 is TGCGCCAGCAGCTTGATCGCGGGAGGAGGTAACGGGGAGCTGTTTTTT. The V call is TRBV5-1, the J call TRBJ2-2, with TRBD2 matching over 8 bases. The CDR3 length is 16 residues. Germline V gene lookup returns CDR1 SGHRS and CDR2 YFSETQ. After removal of 1 base from V and 7 bases from J, the junction contained 9 bases not matched to a gene.

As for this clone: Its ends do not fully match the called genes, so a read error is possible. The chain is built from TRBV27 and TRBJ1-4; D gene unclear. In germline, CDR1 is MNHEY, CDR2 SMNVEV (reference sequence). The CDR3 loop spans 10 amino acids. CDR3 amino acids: CASTPGMGVF. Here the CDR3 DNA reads TGTGCCAGCACCCCTGGTATGGGCGTCTTT.

CDR3 nucleotides: TGTGCCACCCGGACTAGCGGGAGATCAGATACGCAGTATTTT. Translating gives CATRTSGRSDTQYF. The chain has TRBV10-3 and TRBJ2-3; 13 positions match TRBD2. Trimming at V came to 10 bases and at J to 4 bases, leaving 5 bases not matched to a gene. The germline gives CDR1 ENHRY, CDR2 SYGVKD. The CDR3 loop spans 14 amino acids.

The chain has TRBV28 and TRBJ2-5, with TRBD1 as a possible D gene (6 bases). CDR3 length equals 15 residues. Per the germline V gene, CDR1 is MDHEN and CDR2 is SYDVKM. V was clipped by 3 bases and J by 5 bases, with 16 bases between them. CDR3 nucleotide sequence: TGTGCCAGCAGTTTCCACTCAGGGGAGCAGGAGACCCAGTACTTC. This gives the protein CASSFHSGEQETQYF.

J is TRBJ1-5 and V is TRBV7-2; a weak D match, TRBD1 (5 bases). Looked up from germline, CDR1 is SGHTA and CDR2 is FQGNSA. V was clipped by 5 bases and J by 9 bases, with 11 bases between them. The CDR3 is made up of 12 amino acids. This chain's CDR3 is CASSPRGLPQHF. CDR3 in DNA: TGTGCCAGCAGCCCTAGGGGATTGCCCCAGCATTTT.

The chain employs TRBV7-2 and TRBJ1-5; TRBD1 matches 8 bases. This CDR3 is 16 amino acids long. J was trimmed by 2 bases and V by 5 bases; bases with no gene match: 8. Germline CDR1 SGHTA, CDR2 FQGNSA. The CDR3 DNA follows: TGTGCCAGCAGCCTACGAGGACAGGGCGGCAATCAGCCCCAGCATTTT. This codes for CASSLRGQGGNQPQHF.

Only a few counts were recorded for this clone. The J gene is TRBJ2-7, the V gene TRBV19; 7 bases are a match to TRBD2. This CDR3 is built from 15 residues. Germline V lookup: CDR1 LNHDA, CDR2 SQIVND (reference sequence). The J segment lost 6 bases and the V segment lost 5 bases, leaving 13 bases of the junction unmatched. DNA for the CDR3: TGTGCCAGTAGTCCGCTGACGGGGGGAGGTTCCGAGCAGTACTTC. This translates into CASSPLTGGGSEQYF.

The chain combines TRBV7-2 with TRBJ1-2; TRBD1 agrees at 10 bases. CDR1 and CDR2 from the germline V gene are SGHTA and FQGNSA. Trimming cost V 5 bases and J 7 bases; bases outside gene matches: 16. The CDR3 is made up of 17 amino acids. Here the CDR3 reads CASSPYRVGDRGLGYTF. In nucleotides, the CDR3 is TGTGCCAGCAGCCCTTATCGTGTGGGCGACAGGGGGCTTGGCTACACCTTC.

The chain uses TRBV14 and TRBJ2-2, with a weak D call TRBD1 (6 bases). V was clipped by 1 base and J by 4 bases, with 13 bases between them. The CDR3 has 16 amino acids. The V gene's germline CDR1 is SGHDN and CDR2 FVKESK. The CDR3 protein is CASSQGRDILTGELFF. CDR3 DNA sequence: TGTGCCAGCAGCCAAGGTCGGGACATACTCACCGGGGAGCTGTTTTTT.

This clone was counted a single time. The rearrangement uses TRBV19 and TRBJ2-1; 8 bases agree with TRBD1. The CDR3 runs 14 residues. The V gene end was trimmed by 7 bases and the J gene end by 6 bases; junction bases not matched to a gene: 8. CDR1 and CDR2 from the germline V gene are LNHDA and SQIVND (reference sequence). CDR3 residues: CASKDRVNANEQFF. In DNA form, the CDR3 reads TGTGCCAGTAAGGACAGGGTGAACGCCAATGAGCAGTTCTTC.

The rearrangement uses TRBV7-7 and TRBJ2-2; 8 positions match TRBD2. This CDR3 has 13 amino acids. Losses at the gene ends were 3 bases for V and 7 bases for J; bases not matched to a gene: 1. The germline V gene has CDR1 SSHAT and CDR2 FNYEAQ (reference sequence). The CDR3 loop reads CASSFLAGGELFF. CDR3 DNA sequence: TGTGCCAGCAGCTTTCTAGCGGGCGGGGAGCTGTTTTTT.

CDR3 bases: TGTGCCTGGACGGGAGGGAACGGGGAGCTGTTTTTT. Residues: CAWTGGNGELFF. The V call is TRBV30, the J call TRBJ2-2; 8 bases agree with TRBD2. Per the germline V gene, CDR1 is GTSNPN and CDR2 is SVGIG (reference sequence). The CDR3 runs to 12 residues. Trimming at V came to 4 bases and at J to 7 bases, leaving 2 bases not matched to a gene. The full variable domain, with the rest looked up from reference TRBV30 and TRBJ2-2, is SQTIHQWPATLVQPVGSPLSLECTVEGTSNPNLYWYRQAAGRGLQLLFYSVGIGQISSEVPQNLSASRPQDRQFILSSKKLLLSDSGFYLCAWTGGNGELFFGEGSRLTVL.

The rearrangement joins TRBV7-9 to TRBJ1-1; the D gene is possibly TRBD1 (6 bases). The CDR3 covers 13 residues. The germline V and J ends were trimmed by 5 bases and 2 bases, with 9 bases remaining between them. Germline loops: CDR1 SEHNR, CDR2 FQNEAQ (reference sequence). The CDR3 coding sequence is TGTGCCAGCAGCGGACAGTCCAACACTGAAGCTTTCTTT. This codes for CASSGQSNTEAFF. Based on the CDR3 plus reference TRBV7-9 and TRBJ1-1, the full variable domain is DTGVSQNPRHKITKRGQNVTFRCDPISEHNRLYWYRQTLGQGPEFLTYFQNEAQLEKSRLLSDRFSAERPKGSFSTLEIQRTEQGDSAMYLCASSGQSNTEAFFGQGTRLTVV.

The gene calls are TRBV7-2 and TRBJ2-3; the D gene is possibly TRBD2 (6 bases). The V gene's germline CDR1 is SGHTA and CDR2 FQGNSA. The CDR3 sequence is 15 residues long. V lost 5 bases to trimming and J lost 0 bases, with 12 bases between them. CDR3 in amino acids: CASSGTPSSTDTQYF. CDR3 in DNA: TGTGCCAGCAGCGGGACTCCATCTAGCACAGATACGCAGTATTTT. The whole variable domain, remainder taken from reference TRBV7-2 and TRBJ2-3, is GAGVSQSPSNKVTEKGKDVELRCDPISGHTALYWYRQSLGQGLEFLIYFQGNSAPDKSGLPSDRFSAERTGGSVSTLTIQRTQQEDSAVYLCASSGTPSSTDTQYFGPGTRLTVL.

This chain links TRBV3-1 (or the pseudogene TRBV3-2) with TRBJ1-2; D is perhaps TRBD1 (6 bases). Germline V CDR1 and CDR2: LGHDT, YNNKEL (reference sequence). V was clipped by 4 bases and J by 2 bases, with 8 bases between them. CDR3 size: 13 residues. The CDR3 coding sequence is TGTGCCAGCAGCCTACAGGGCAACTATGGCTACACCTTC. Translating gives CASSLQGNYGYTF.

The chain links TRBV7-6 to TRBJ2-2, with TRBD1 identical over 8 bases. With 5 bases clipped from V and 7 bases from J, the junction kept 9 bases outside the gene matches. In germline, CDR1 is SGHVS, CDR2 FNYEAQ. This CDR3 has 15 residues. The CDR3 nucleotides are TGTGCCAGCAGCCTAACAGGGGGTCAGGGCGGGGAGCTGTTTTTT. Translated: CASSLTGGQGGELFF.